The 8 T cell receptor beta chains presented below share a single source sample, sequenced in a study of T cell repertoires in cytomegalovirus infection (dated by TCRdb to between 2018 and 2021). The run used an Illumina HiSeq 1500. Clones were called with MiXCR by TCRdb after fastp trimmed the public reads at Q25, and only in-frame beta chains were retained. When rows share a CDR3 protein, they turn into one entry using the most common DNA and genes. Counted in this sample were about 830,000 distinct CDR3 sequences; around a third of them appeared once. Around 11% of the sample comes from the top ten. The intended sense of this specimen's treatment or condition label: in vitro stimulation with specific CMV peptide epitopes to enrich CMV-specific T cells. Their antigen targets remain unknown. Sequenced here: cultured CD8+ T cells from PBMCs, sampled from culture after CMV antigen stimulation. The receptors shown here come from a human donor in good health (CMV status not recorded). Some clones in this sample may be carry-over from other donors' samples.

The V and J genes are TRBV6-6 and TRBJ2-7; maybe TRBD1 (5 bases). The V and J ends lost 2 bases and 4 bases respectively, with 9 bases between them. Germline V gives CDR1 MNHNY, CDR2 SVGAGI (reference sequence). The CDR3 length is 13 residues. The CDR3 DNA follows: TGTGCCAGCAGTTACGGCAGGGCTTACGAGCAGTACGTC. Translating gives CASSYGRAYEQYV.

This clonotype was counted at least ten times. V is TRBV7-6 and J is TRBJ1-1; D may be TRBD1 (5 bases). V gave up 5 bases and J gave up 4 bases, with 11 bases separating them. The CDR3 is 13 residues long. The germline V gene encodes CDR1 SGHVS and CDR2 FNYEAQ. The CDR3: CASSPDRSTEAFF. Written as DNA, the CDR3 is TGTGCCAGCAGCCCAGACAGATCCACTGAAGCTTTCTTT.

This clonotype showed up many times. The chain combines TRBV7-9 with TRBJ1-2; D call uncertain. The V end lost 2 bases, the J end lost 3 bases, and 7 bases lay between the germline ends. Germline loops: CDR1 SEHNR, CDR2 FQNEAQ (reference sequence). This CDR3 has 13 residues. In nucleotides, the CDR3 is TGTGCCAGCAGCTTAAGCGGGGACTATGGCTACACCTTC. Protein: CASSLSGDYGYTF.

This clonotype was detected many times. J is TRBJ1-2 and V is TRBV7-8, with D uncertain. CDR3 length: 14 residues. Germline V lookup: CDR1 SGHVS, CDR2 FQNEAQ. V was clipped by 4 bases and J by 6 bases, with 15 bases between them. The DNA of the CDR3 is TGTGCCAGCAGCTCCGTTAGCCTTCGGGATGGCTACACCTTC. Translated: CASSSVSLRDGYTF.

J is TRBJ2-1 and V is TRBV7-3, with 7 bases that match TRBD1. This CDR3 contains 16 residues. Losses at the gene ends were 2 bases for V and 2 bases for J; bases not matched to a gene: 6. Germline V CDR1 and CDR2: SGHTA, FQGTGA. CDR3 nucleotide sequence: TGTGCCAGCAGCTTATCGCCGACAGGGACCTACAATGAGCAGTTCTTC. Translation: CASSLSPTGTYNEQFF.

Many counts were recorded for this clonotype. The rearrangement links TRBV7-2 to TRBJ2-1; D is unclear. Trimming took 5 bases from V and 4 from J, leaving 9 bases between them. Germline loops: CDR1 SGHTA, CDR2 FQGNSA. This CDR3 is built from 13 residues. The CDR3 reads CASSVKYYNEQFF. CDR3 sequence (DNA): TGTGCCAGCAGCGTCAAATATTACAATGAGCAGTTCTTC.

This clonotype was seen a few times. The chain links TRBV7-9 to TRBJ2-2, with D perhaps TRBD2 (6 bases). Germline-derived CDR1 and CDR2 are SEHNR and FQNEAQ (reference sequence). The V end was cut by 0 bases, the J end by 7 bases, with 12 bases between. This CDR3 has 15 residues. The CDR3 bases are TGTGCCAGCAGCTTAGCGCGGGGAATAAACGGGGAGCTGTTTTTT. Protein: CASSLARGINGELFF.

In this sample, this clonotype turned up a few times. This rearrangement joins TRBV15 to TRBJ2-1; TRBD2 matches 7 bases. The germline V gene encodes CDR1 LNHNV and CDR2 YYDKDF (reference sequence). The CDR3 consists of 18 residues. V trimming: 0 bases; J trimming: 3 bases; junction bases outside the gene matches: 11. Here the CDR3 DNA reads TGTGCCACCAGCAGAGATCCGTTCGCTAGCGGCCTCTACAATGAGCAGTTCTTC. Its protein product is CATSRDPFASGLYNEQFF. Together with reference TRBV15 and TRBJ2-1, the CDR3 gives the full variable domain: DAMVIQNPRYQVTQFGKPVTLSCSQTLNHNVMYWYQQKSSQAPKLLFHYYDKDFNNEADTPDNFQSRRPNTSFCFLDIRSPGLGDTAMYLCATSRDPFASGLYNEQFFGPGTRLTVL.